This entry concerns a single T cell receptor (beta chain). Antigen: not known. The source of the sample is a study of CD8+ T cells in alopecia areata. Study background: For the treated group, dosing was oral tofacitinib at 5 to 10 mg twice daily. Notes on the study in general: For lesional scalp, especially alopecia totalis/universalis, clonality was higher than in normal scalp. Normal skin contains resident alphabeta T cells, and these are also sequenced in scalp samples.

As part of sample collection, lesional scalp punch biopsies and peripheral blood were taken from alopecia areata patients. Germline-derived CDR1 and CDR2 are SNHLY and FYNNEI. V was pared by 4 bases and J by 3 bases, with 4 bases between. The CDR3 covers 13 residues. Sequencing templates came from extracted RNA that was reverse transcribed into cDNA. Generated by immunoSEQ multiplex PCR, the TCRdb table keeps only in-frame clones and is missing some. This table holds roughly 20,000 clones, 65% to 75% found once. This clonotype originated in a human donor with alopecia areata. This rearrangement joins TRBV2 to TRBJ1-6; no definite D call. Sample: skin, taken at week 0. As DNA, the CDR3 is TGTGCCAGCAGTGCCGGCTATAATTCACCCCTCCACTTT. Translating gives CASSAGYNSPLHF.